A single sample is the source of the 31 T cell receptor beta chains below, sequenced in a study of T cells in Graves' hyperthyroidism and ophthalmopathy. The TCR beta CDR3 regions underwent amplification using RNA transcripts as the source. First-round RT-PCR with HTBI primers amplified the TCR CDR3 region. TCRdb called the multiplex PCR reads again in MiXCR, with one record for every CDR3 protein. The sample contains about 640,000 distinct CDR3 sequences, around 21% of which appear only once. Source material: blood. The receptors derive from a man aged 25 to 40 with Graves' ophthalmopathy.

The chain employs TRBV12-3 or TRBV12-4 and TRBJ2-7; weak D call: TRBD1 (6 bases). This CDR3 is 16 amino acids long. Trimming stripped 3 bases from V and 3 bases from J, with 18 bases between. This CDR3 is CASSFAGTPLLYEQYF. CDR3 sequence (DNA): TGTGCCAGCAGTTTCGCCGGGACACCTCTCCTCTACGAGCAGTACTTC.

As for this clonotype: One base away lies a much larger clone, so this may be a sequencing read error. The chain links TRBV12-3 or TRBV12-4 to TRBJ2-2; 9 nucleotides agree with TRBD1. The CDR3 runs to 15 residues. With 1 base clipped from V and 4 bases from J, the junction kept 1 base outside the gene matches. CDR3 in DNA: TGTGCCAGCAGTTTAGAGACAGGGGGCACCGGGGAGCTGTTTTTT. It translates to CASSLETGGTGELFF.

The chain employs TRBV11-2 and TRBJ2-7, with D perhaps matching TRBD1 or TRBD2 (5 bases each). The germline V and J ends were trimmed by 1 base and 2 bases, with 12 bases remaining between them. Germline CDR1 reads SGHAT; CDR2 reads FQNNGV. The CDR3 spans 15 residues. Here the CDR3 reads CASSLGTGPTYEQYF. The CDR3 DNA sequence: TGTGCCAGCAGCTTAGGGACGGGACCTACCTACGAGCAGTACTTC.

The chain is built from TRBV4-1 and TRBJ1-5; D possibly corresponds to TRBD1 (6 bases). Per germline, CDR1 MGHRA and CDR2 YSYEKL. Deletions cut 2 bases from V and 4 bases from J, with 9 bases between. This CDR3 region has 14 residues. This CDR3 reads CASSQRTANQPQHF. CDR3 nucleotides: TGCGCCAGCAGCCAACGGACAGCTAATCAGCCCCAGCATTTT.

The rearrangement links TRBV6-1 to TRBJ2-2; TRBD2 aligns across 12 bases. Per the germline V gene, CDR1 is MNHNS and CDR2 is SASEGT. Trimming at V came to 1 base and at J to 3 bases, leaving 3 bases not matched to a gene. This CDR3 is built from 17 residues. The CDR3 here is CASSEGLAGVDTGELFF. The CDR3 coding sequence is TGTGCCAGCAGTGAAGGACTAGCGGGAGTAGACACCGGGGAGCTGTTTTTT.

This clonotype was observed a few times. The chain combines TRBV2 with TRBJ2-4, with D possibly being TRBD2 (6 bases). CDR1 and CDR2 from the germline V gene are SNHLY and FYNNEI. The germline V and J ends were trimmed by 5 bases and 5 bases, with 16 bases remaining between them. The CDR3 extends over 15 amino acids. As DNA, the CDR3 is TGTGCCAGCAGTTATAGCGGTGGTGGTGAAAACATTCAGTACTTC. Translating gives CASSYSGGGENIQYF.

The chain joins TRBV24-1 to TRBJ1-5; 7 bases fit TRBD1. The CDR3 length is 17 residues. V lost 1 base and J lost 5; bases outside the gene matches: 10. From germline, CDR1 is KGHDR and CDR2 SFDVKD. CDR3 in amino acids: CATSDFTRDSTYQPQHF. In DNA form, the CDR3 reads TGTGCCACCAGTGATTTCACCCGGGACAGTACATATCAGCCCCAGCATTTT.

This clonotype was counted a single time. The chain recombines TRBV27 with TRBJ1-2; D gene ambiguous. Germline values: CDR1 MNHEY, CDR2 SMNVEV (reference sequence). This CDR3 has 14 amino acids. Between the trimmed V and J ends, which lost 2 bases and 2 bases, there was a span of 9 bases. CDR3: CASSLSGPNYGYTF. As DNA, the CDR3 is TGTGCCAGCAGTTTAAGCGGACCGAACTATGGCTACACCTTC.

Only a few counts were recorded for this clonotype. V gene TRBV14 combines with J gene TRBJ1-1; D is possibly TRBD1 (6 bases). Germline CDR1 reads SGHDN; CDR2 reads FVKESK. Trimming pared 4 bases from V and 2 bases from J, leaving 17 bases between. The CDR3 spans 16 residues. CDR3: CASSRIPRDTNTEAFF. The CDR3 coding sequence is TGTGCCAGCAGCCGCATACCCCGGGACACCAACACTGAAGCTTTCTTT.

The CDR3, as DNA: TGTGCCAGCAGCTTCTCAACCGGGACAGCTTACTACGAGCAGTACTTC. Its protein product is CASSFSTGTAYYEQYF. The chain has TRBV7-8 and TRBJ2-7, with TRBD1 matching over 7 bases. J gave up 3 bases and V 3 bases, and 11 bases lay outside the gene matches. This CDR3 has 16 amino acids. Germline CDR1 reads SGHVS; CDR2 reads FQNEAQ.

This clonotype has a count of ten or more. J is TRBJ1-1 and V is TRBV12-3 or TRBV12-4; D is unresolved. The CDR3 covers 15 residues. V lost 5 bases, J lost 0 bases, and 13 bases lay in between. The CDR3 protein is CASSPSRAMNTEAFF. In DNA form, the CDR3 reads TGTGCCAGCAGTCCTTCCCGAGCGATGAACACTGAAGCTTTCTTT.

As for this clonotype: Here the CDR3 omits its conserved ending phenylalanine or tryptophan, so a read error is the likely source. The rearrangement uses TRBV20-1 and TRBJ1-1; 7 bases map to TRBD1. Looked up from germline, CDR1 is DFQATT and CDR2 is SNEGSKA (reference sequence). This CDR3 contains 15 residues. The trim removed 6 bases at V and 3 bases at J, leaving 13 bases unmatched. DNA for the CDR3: TGCAGTGCGGAAGCATCAGGGGGTTGGTACACTGAAGCTTTCTCT. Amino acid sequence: CSAEASGGWYTEAFS.

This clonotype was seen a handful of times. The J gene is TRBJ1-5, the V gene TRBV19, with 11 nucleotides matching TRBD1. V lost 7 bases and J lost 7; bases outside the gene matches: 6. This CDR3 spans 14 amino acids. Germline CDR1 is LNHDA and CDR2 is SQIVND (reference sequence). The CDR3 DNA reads TGTGCCAGTATGGACAGGGGGCGAATCCAGCCCCAGCATTTT. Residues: CASMDRGRIQPQHF.

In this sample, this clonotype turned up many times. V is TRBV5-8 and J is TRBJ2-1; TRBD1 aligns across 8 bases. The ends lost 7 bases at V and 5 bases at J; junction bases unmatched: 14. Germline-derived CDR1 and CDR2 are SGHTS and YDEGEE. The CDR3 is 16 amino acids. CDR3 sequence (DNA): TGTGCCAGCGTCTACTCCCGGACAGGGAAGCACAATGAGCAGTTCTTC. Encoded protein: CASVYSRTGKHNEQFF. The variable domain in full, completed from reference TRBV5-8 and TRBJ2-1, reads EAGVTQSPTHLIKTRGQQATLRCSPISGHTSVYWYQQALGLGLQFLLWYDEGEERNRGNFPPRFSGRQFPNYSSELNVNALELEDSALYLCASVYSRTGKHNEQFFGPGTRLTVL.

The CDR3 here is CASSHSLAGVEKNIQYF. The CDR3 nucleotides read TGTGCCAGCAGCCATTCACTAGCGGGAGTTGAGAAAAACATTCAGTACTTC. This chain links TRBV2 with TRBJ2-4; 11 nucleotides align to TRBD2. This CDR3 has 17 residues. Germline lookup yields CDR1 SNHLY and CDR2 FYNNEI. V was pared by 6 bases and J by 4 bases, with 11 bases of the junction left unmatched.

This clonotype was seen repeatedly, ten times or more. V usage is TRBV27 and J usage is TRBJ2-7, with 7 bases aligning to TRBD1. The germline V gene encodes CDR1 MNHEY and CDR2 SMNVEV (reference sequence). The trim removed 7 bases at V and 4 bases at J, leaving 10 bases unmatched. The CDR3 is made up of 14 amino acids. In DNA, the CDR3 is TGTGCCAGCAATCCCCGACAGGGTCGATACGAGCAGTACTTC. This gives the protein CASNPRQGRYEQYF.

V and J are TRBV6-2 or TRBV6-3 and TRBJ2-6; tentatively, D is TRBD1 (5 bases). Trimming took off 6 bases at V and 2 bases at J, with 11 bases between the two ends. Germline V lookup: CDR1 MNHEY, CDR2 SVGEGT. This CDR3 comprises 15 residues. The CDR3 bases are TGTGCCAGCAGATCAGGGCTGGCTGGGGCCAACGTCCTGACTTTC. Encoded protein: CASRSGLAGANVLTF.

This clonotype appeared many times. In DNA form, the CDR3 reads TGTGCCAGCAGCCACCGACTAGCGGGAGGTTCGAGGACAGATACGCAGTATTTT. This sequence encodes CASSHRLAGGSRTDTQYF. V gene TRBV3-1 combines with J gene TRBJ2-3; TRBD2 agrees at 13 bases. The CDR3 is made up of 18 amino acids. With 3 bases clipped from V and 3 bases from J, the junction kept 9 bases outside the gene matches. The germline V gene encodes CDR1 LGHDT and CDR2 YNNKEL (reference sequence).

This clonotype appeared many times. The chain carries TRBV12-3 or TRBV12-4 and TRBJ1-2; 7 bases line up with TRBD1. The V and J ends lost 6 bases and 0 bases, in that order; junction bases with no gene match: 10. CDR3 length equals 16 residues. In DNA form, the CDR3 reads TGTGCCAGCAGCAGGACACGAGGGGGCACTAACTATGGCTACACCTTC. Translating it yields CASSRTRGGTNYGYTF.

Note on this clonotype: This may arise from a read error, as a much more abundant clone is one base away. CDR3 sequence reads: CVSSLSFPGQGGYNEQFF. In DNA form, the CDR3 reads TGTGTCAGCAGTTTATCGTTCCCGGGACAGGGGGGCTACAATGAGCAGTTCTTC. The chain has TRBV27 and TRBJ2-1, with 11 nucleotides matching TRBD1. The CDR3 loop spans 18 amino acids. CDR1 and CDR2 (germline): MNHEY, SMNVEV (reference sequence).

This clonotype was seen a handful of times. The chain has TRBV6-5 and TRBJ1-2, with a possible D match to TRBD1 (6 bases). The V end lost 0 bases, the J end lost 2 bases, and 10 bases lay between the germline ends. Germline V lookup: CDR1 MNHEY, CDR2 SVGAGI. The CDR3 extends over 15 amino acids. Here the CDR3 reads CASSYSIRGNYGYTF. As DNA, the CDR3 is TGTGCCAGCAGTTACTCGATAAGGGGGAACTATGGCTACACCTTC.

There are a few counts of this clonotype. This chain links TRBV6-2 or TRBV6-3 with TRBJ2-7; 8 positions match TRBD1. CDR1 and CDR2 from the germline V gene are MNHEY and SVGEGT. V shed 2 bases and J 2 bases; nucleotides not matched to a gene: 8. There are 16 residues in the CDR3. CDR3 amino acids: CASSYGLRTGPYEQYF. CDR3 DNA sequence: TGTGCCAGCAGTTACGGTTTAAGGACAGGGCCCTACGAGCAGTACTTC.

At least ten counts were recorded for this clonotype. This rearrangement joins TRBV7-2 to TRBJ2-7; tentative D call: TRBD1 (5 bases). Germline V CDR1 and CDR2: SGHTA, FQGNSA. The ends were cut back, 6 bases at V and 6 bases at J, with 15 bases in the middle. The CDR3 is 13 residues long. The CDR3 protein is CASSWTQAGEQYF. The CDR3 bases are TGTGCCAGCAGTTGGACACAGGCCGGCGAGCAGTACTTC.

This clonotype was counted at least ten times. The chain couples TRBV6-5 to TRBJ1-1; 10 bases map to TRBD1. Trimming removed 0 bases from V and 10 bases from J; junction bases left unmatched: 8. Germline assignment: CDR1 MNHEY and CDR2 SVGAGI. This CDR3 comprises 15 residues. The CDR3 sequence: CASSYSTTGGYGAFF. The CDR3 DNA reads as TGTGCCAGCAGTTACTCTACGACAGGGGGCTACGGAGCTTTCTTT.

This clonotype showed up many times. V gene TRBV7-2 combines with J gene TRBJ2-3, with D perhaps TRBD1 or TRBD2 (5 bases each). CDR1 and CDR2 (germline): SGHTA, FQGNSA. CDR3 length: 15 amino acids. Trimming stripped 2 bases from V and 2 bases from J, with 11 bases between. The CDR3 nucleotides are TGTGCCAGCAGCTTATTTGCAGGGACCACAGATACGCAGTATTTT. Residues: CASSLFAGTTDTQYF.

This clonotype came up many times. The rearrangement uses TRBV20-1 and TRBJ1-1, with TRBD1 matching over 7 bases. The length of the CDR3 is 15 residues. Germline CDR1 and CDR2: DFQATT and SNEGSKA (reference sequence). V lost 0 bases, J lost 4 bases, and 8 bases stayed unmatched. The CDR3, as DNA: TGCAGTGCTAGAGATCGTTGGGACAGAGCCACTGAAGCTTTCTTT. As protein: CSARDRWDRATEAFF.

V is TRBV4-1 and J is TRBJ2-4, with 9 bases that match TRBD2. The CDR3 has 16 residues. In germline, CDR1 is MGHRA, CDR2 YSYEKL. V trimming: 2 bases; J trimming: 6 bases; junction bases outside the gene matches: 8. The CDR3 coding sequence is TGCGCCAGCAGCCAAAACGGAGCGGGAGGCGTAAACATTCAGTACTTC. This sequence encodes CASSQNGAGGVNIQYF.

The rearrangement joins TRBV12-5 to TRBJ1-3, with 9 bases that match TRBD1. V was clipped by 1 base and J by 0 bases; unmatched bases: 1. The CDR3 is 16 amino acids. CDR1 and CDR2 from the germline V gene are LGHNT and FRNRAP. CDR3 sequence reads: CASGLGQGDSGNTIYF. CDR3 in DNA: TGTGCTAGTGGTTTGGGACAGGGGGACTCTGGAAACACCATATATTTT.

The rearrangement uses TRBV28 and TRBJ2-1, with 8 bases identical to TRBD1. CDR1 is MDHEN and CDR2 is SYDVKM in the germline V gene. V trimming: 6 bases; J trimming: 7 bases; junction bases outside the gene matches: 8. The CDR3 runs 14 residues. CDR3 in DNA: TGTGCCAGCAGGCCCGGACAGGGTAAAAATGAGCAGTTCTTC. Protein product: CASRPGQGKNEQFF.

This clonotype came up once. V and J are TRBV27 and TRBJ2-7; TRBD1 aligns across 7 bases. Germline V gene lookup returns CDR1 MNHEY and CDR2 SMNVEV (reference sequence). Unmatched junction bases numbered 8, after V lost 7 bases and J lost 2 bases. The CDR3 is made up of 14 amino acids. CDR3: CASTSRDRPYEQYF. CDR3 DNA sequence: TGTGCCAGCACCTCCCGGGACAGACCCTACGAGCAGTACTTC.

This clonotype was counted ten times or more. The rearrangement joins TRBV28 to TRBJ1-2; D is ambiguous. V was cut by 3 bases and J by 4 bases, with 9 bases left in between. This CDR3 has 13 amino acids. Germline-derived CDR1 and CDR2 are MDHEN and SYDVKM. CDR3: CASSFQDSYGYTF. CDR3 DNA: TGTGCCAGCAGTTTCCAGGACTCCTATGGCTACACCTTC.